This TCR beta chain was obtained from a study of blood T cell repertoires in COVID-19 (dated by TCRdb to 2018 to 2020). Background for the entire study: Collaborator samples came from the United States, Italy and Spain and covered acute and convalescent phases of COVID-19. The dataset comprised deeply sampled blood TCRbeta repertoires from subjects exposed to, actively infected with, or recovered from COVID-19. Where available, HLA class I and class II types were obtained from metadata supplied by the sample provider rather than from assay-based typing. A freely available public database, intended as a resource for researchers studying the immune response to SARS-CoV-2, is where the repertoires were released. Sample metadata almost always included a de-identified subject ID, COVID-19 status, age in years and sex. Samples came from the ongoing ImmuneRACE study (first 160 participants) plus 1,254 subjects from 6 global collaborators. The prospective study material was composed of cDNA or gDNA derived from T cells, B-cell-depleted T cells, or PBMCs.

This clone was detected once. Its binding antigen is unknown. No base qualities exist here, and no much larger clone lies one base off it. The CDR3 runs 14 residues from the cysteine to the phenylalanine. Only CDR3 DNA is held: 42 bases, read in frame from base 1. The germline V gene specifies SGHRS as CDR1 and YFSETQ as CDR2. V loses 0 bases, J loses 2 bases, and the germline ends lie 9 bases apart. One collaborating source in Seattle enrolled patients while the patients were actively infected and followed the patients over time throughout the course of disease. Collaborating institutions collected whole blood in K2EDTA tubes following their own protocols. For TCRbeta analysis, collaborator samples were shipped as frozen whole blood, as isolated PBMCs, or as DNA extracted from either sample type. TCRbeta CDR3 regions were amplified from genomic DNA using the immunoSEQ Assay, a bias-controlled multiplex PCR. The source study handled its data this way. The number of nucleated cells in each sample was estimated from the amplification of reference gene primers within the assay. Sequence reads were collapsed and filtered to measure the absolute abundance of every unique TCRbeta CDR3 rearrangement. For each sample, productive Simpson clonality was calculated as the square root of Simpson's diversity index over productive rearrangements. The table was pulled from immuneACCESS by TCRdb, which kept in-frame rearrangements only. Such tables lose some clones; where checked, under half of the loss comes from unresolved V genes, and the rest has no known cause. D and trimming come from the DNA, and the V and J calls and clone size come from that table. This sample lists some 130,000 clones; about 89% were detected once. The ten largest make up less than 5.5% of the sample.

Overall results and qualifications from the work: How much clinical and demographic metadata was included differed by source and by participant, and the metadata was provided uncurated.

Input material: peripheral blood. The chain employs TRBV5-1 and TRBJ2-7; TRBD1 is possibly the D segment (5 matching bases). The clonotype originates from a man aged 55-75 years with COVID-19, enrolled during active disease. The CDR3 protein sequence reads: CASSLVTDPYEQYF. The DNA is as follows: TGCGCCAGCAGCTTGGTGACAGATCCCTACGAGCAGTACTTC.